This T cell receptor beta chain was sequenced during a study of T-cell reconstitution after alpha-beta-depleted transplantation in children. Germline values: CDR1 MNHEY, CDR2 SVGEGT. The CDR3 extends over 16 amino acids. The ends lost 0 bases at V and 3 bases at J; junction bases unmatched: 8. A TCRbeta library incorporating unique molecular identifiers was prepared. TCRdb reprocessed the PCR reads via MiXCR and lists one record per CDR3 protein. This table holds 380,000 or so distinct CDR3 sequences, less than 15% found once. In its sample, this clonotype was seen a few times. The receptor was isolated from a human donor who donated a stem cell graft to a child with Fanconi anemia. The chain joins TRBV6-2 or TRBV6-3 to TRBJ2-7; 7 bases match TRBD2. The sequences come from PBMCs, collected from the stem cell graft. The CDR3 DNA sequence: TGTGCCAGCAGTTACTCGAAAGGGACTAAGATCTACGAGCAGTACGTC. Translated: CASSYSKGTKIYEQYV.